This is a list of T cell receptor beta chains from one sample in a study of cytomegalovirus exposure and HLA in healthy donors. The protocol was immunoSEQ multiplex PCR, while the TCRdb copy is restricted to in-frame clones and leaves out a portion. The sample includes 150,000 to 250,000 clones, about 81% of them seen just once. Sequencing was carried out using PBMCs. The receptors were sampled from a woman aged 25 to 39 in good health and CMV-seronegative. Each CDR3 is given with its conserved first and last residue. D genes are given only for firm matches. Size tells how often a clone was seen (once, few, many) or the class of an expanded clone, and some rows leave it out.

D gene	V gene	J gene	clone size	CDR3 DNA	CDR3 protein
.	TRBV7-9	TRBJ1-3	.	TGTGCCAGCAGCCATCAGTCCGACTCTGGAAACACCATATATTTT	CASSHQSDSGNTIYF
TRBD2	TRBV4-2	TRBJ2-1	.	TGTGCCAGCAGCCAAGTTCTAGCGGGGGCTAACAATGAGCAGTTCTTC	CASSQVLAGANNEQFF
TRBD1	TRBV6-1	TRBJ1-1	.	TGTGCCAGCAGAGCTCTACGGACAGGTCTGCCTGAAGCTTTCTTT	CASRALRTGLPEAFF
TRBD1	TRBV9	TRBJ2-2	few	TGTGCCAGCAGCGTACGTTCAGGGGGATTCACCGGGGAGCTGTTTTTT	CASSVRSGGFTGELFF
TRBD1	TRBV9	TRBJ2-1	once	TGTGCCAGCAGCGCTTATTGGACAGGGGGGTATGGTGAGCAGTTCTTC	CASSAYWTGGYGEQFF
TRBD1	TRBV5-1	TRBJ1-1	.	TGCGCCAGCAGCACGGGACAGAGGAACACTGAAGCTTTCTTT	CASSTGQRNTEAFF
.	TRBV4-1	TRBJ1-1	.	TGCGCCAGCAGCCAGGGGGGGCCTGAAGCTTTCTTT	CASSQGGPEAFF
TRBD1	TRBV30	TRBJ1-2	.	TGTGCCTGGAGGCCGACAGGGAACCACTATGGCTACACCTTC	CAWRPTGNHYGYTF
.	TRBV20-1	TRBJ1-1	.	TGCAGTGCTAGTACAGGGACTGAAGCTTTCTTT	CSASTGTEAFF
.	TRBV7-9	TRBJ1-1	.	TGTGCCAGCAGCAACAGTGCGAACACTGAAGCTTTCTTT	CASSNSANTEAFF
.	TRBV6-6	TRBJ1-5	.	TGTGCCAGCAGTTACGAGTCGTTAAGCAATCAGCCCCAGCATTTT	CASSYESLSNQPQHF
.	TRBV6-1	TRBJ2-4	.	TGTGCCAGCGCCGGGATCCTCATTCAGTACTTC	CASAGILIQYF